This is a list of T cell receptor beta chains from one sample in a study of T cell responses to AZD1222 COVID-19 vaccine. Clones were read by immunoSEQ multiplex PCR, and TCRdb kept only the in-frame ones, dropping some. The top ten hold under 1.5% of the sample, which has around 80,000 clones, about 83% seen once. The starting material was peripheral blood, obtained 28 days after the second AZD1222 dose. The receptors were gathered from an adult who received the AZD1222 COVID-19 vaccine. Each CDR3 is given with its conserved first and last residue. Fields, in order: J gene, clone size, D gene, V gene, CDR3 protein, CDR3 DNA. D genes are given only for firm matches. A clone size is listed for some rows: how often the clone was seen (once, few, many), or a class if it is expanded.

>TRBJ1-2|.|.|TRBV3-1/TRBV3-2
CASTDPGNYGYTF
TGTGCCAGCACCGACCCGGGTAACTATGGCTACACCTTC
>TRBJ2-3|.|.|TRBV19
CASRPQGSTDTQYF
TGTGCCAGTAGACCCCAGGGGAGCACAGATACGCAGTATTTT
>TRBJ2-7|.|TRBD2|TRBV9
CASSPLGTSGRGNEQYF
TGTGCCAGCTCACCCCTCGGGACTAGCGGGAGAGGAAACGAGCAGTACTTC
>TRBJ1-1|.|.|TRBV6-2/TRBV6-3
CASSYPLGQRGYTEAFF
TGTGCCAGCAGTTACCCTCTTGGACAGCGGGGTTACACTGAAGCTTTCTTT
>TRBJ2-7|once|TRBD2|TRBV9
CASSPRLAGSEQYF
TGTGCCAGCAGCCCTCGACTAGCGGGAAGCGAGCAGTACTTC
>TRBJ1-2|once|.|TRBV28
CASSPSGTTKWNYGYTF
TGTGCCAGCAGTCCCTCCGGGACCACGAAATGGAACTATGGCTACACCTTC
>TRBJ1-2|.|TRBD1|TRBV10-3
CASHGRGGKFSYGYTF
TGTGCCTCACACGGCCGAGGGGGCAAGTTCAGCTATGGCTACACCTTC
>TRBJ1-2|.|.|TRBV6-5
CASSYSERGDGYTF
TGTGCCAGCAGTTACTCGGAGAGGGGCGATGGCTACACCTTC
>TRBJ1-5|few|.|TRBV5-1
CASSLLGGRNQPQHF
TGCGCCAGCAGCTTACTGGGTGGACGCAATCAGCCCCAGCATTTT
>TRBJ2-7|.|TRBD1|TRBV3-1/TRBV3-2
CASSHPGQGVEYF
TGTGCCAGCAGCCATCCCGGACAGGGAGTGGAGTACTTC
>TRBJ2-7|few|.|TRBV3-1/TRBV3-2
CASSPLPSSYEQYF
TGTGCCAGCAGCCCCCTCCCGAGCTCCTACGAGCAGTACTTC
>TRBJ2-3|.|.|TRBV29-1
CSVALAGRSDTQYF
TGCAGCGTTGCTTTGGCGGGAAGGTCTGATACGCAGTATTTT
>TRBJ2-7|few|.|TRBV28
CASSLEGSGSYEQYF
TGTGCCAGCAGTTTGGAGGGTTCGGGCTCCTACGAGCAGTACTTC
>TRBJ1-4|.|.|TRBV5-3
CARSLGAGARTNEKLFF
TGTGCCAGAAGCTTGGGGGCGGGGGCGAGAACTAATGAAAAACTGTTTTTT
>TRBJ1-6|.|.|TRBV19
CASSIVVSRSPLHF
TGTGCCAGTAGTATAGTTGTCTCGCGTTCACCCCTCCACTTT
>TRBJ2-7|few|.|TRBV6-2/TRBV6-3
CASSYSYSSYEQYF
TGTGCCAGCAGTTACTCGTACAGTTCCTACGAGCAGTACTTC
>TRBJ2-5|.|TRBD2|TRBV28
CASSSSAGAETQYF
TGTGCCAGCAGTTCATCGGCGGGAGCGGAGACCCAGTACTTC
>TRBJ1-3|.|.|TRBV2
CASSTGFSGNTIYF
TGTGCCAGCAGTACGGGTTTCTCTGGAAACACCATATATTTT
>TRBJ1-5|.|.|TRBV12-3/TRBV12-4
CASSFGLGQPQHF
TGTGCCAGCAGTTTTGGTTTGGGGCAGCCCCAGCATTTT
>TRBJ2-1|.|TRBD2|TRBV2
CASSDSQRENEQFF
TGTGCCAGCAGTGATTCGCAGCGGGAGAATGAGCAGTTCTTC
>TRBJ2-7|.|.|TRBV6-5
CASKGGYYEQYF
TGTGCCAGCAAGGGCGGATACTACGAGCAGTACTTC
>TRBJ1-1|once|.|TRBV28
CASRGSGETPNTEAFF
TGTGCCAGCAGAGGGTCGGGGGAAACCCCGAACACTGAAGCTTTCTTT
>TRBJ1-5|.|.|TRBV30
CAWSPGEQPQHF
TGTGCCTGGAGCCCGGGTGAACAGCCCCAGCATTTT
>TRBJ1-4|.|.|TRBV4-1
CASSQEVYGRRHEKLFF
TGCGCCAGCAGCCAAGAGGTCTACGGCAGGCGGCATGAAAAACTGTTTTTT
>TRBJ2-7|.|.|TRBV7-6
CASSLSPSGEQYF
TGTGCCAGCAGCTTATCTCCATCGGGCGAGCAGTACTTC
>TRBJ2-7|few|TRBD1|TRBV14
CASSQVGRGPYEQYF
TGTGCCAGCAGCCAAGTAGGCAGGGGGCCGTACGAGCAGTACTTC